One and the same sample provided the 29 T cell receptor beta chains below, sequenced in a study of response to subunit inactivated influenza vaccine. MiXCR, run by TCRdb on the RT-PCR reads, gives a single entry per CDR3 protein. The sample has roughly 550,000 distinct CDR3 sequences, around 21% seen once. These sequences were also reported in another study, on T cells expressing NK-cell markers. This second report adds: Beta-chain TCR cDNA was generated via 5'RACE template switching with UMIs.

Material: CD4+ T cells sorted from PBMCs, obtained roughly 12 days after vaccination. Every receptor here comes from a man aged 50 or older who received an inactivated influenza vaccine.

A few counts support this clonotype. The chain is built from TRBV5-1 and TRBJ1-1; D is possibly TRBD1 (5 bases). The CDR3 sequence is 16 residues long. The ends were cut back, 0 bases at V and 3 bases at J, with 15 bases in the middle. Germline CDR1 reads SGHRS; CDR2 reads YFSETQ. In DNA form, the CDR3 reads TGCGCCAGCAGCTTGGGCCCGGGGCGACGGGACACTGAAGCTTTCTTT. It is translated as CASSLGPGRRDTEAFF.

In its sample, this clonotype was seen many times. V gene TRBV5-1 combines with J gene TRBJ1-1; D is undetermined. Trimming took off 0 bases at V and 4 bases at J, with 10 bases between the two ends. Germline V gene data show CDR1 as SGHRS and CDR2 as YFSETQ. CDR3 length: 14 amino acids. In DNA, the CDR3 is TGCGCCAGCAGCTTGGCGGGCTCCGGCACTGAAGCTTTCTTT. This gives the protein CASSLAGSGTEAFF.

The CDR3 sequence is CSARSTGSSNQPQHF. The CDR3 region has the DNA TGCAGTGCTAGATCCACAGGTTCTTCTAATCAGCCCCAGCATTTT. The genes are TRBV20-1 and TRBJ1-5; possibly TRBD1 for D (5 bases). The V gene lost 2 bases and the J gene lost 4 bases, with 15 bases spanning the gap. The CDR3 has 15 amino acids. The germline V gene has CDR1 DFQATT and CDR2 SNEGSKA (reference sequence).

The table lists this clonotype with many counts. The chain joins TRBV7-3 to TRBJ2-3; D not certain. The V end was cut by 6 bases, the J end by 0 bases, with 7 bases between. Germline V lookup: CDR1 SGHTA, CDR2 FQGTGA. The CDR3 covers 13 residues. The CDR3 DNA reads as TGTGCCAGCAGTAGAACTAGCACAGATACGCAGTATTTT. It specifies CASSRTSTDTQYF.

CDR3 residues: CASSLGSVEKLFF. The CDR3 nucleotides are TGTGCCAGCAGTTTAGGGTCCGTCGAAAAACTGTTTTTT. V usage is TRBV12-3 or TRBV12-4 and J usage is TRBJ1-4, with D unclear. This CDR3 spans 13 amino acids. With 1 base removed from V and 8 bases from J, the gap between germline ends came to 8 bases.

This chain uses TRBV7-2 with TRBJ2-3, with D uncertain. CDR1 and CDR2 (germline): SGHTA, FQGNSA. Trimming took 1 base from V and 6 from J, leaving 14 bases between them. The CDR3 length is 15 residues. The CDR3 sequence: CASSLVGATADTQYF. The CDR3 DNA reads as TGTGCCAGCAGCTTAGTCGGAGCCACCGCGGATACGCAGTATTTT.

The chain carries TRBV6-2 or TRBV6-3 and TRBJ2-7; D is perhaps TRBD1 (6 bases). The V and J ends lost 5 bases and 6 bases respectively, with 26 bases between them. Germline CDR1 reads MNHEY; CDR2 reads SVGEGT. The CDR3 is 17 residues long. The CDR3 here is CASSHRQVQGPLGEQYF. Written as DNA, the CDR3 is TGTGCCAGCAGTCACCGACAGGTCCAGGGGCCGTTAGGCGAGCAGTACTTC.

The table lists this clonotype with a few counts. The chain employs TRBV20-1 and TRBJ2-1, with TRBD2 identical over 13 bases. The V gene end was trimmed by 2 bases and the J gene end by 9 bases; junction bases not matched to a gene: 4. This CDR3 has 14 residues. Per germline, CDR1 DFQATT and CDR2 SNEGSKA (reference sequence). The DNA for the CDR3 is TGCAGTGCTAGAATTACTAGCGGGGGGGCTGAGCAGTTCTTC. Translation gives CSARITSGGAEQFF.

The gene calls are TRBV6-2 or TRBV6-3 and TRBJ2-7; D possibly uses TRBD1 or TRBD2 (5 bases each). Trimming pared 6 bases from V and 2 bases from J, leaving 17 bases between. The germline V gene has CDR1 MNHEY and CDR2 SVGEGT. The length of the CDR3 is 15 residues. The CDR3 is CASSPPGPITYEQYF. DNA of the CDR3: TGTGCCAGCAGCCCCCCGGGACCCATTACCTACGAGCAGTACTTC.

The chain links TRBV20-1 to TRBJ2-7; 7 nucleotides agree with TRBD2. Germline V gene sequence: CDR1 DFQATT, CDR2 SNEGSKA (reference sequence). After removal of 5 bases from V and 4 bases from J, the junction contained 8 bases not matched to a gene. This CDR3 is built from 13 residues. CDR3: CSAYRGGLYEQYF. The CDR3 bases are TGCAGTGCTTATAGGGGAGGGTTGTACGAGCAGTACTTC.

The chain has TRBV5-1 and TRBJ2-3; possible D gene TRBD2, 5 bases. This CDR3 comprises 14 residues. Germline V gene lookup returns CDR1 SGHRS and CDR2 YFSETQ. Between the trimmed V and J ends, which lost 3 bases and 2 bases, there was a span of 10 bases. CDR3 amino acids: CASSSAGPTDTQYF. CDR3 sequence (DNA): TGCGCCAGCAGCTCGGCGGGCCCCACAGATACGCAGTATTTT.

This chain joins TRBV28 and TRBJ1-1, with D perhaps matching TRBD1 (6 bases). V lost 2 bases and J 4 bases, leaving 11 bases between the germline ends. This CDR3 is built from 14 residues. CDR1 is MDHEN and CDR2 is SYDVKM in the germline V gene. CDR3 in amino acids: CASSLKGGGTEAFF. The CDR3 bases are TGTGCCAGCAGTTTAAAAGGGGGGGGCACTGAAGCTTTCTTT.

This chain uses TRBV27 with TRBJ2-7, with 16 nucleotides matching TRBD2. Trimming cost V 5 bases and J 6 bases; bases outside gene matches: 4. The CDR3 covers 15 residues. From germline, CDR1 is MNHEY and CDR2 SMNVEV (reference sequence). CDR3 sequence (DNA): TGTGCCAGCAGTGGGGGGACTAGCGGGAGGGGCGAGCAGTACTTC. This translates into CASSGGTSGRGEQYF.

This clonotype has only a few counts. The genes are TRBV20-1 and TRBJ2-2, with D tentatively TRBD2 (6 bases). Germline loops: CDR1 DFQATT, CDR2 SNEGSKA (reference sequence). Trimming removed 2 bases from V and 2 bases from J, with 12 bases in between. The CDR3 has 15 amino acids. This CDR3 is CSARRLASNTGELFF. The DNA of the CDR3 is TGCAGTGCTAGACGGCTAGCGTCAAACACCGGGGAGCTGTTTTTT.

A few counts support this clonotype. The chain couples TRBV28 to TRBJ2-1, with 14 bases identical to TRBD2. The CDR3 sequence is 16 residues long. J was trimmed by 5 bases and V by 6 bases; bases with no gene match: 6. The germline V gene has CDR1 MDHEN and CDR2 SYDVKM. Written as DNA, the CDR3 is TGTGCCAGCAGAAAGGGACTAGCGGGAGCCCACAATGAGCAGTTCTTC. It encodes CASRKGLAGAHNEQFF.

This chain connects TRBV20-1 to TRBJ2-1, with 8 nucleotides matching TRBD2. Trimming at V came to 6 bases and at J to 4 bases, leaving 11 bases not matched to a gene. This CDR3 spans 15 amino acids. In germline, CDR1 is DFQATT, CDR2 SNEGSKA (reference sequence). The CDR3 protein is CSAIPLAGVYNEQFF. CDR3 nucleotides: TGCAGTGCGATTCCTCTAGCGGGTGTTTACAATGAGCAGTTCTTC.

This chain connects TRBV15 to TRBJ2-5; D is unclear. Trimming took off 0 bases at V and 0 bases at J, with 2 bases between the two ends. CDR1 and CDR2 from the germline V gene are LNHNV and YYDKDF (reference sequence). The CDR3 is 13 residues long. CDR3 protein: CATSRDYQETQYF. As DNA, the CDR3 is TGTGCCACCAGCAGAGATTACCAAGAGACCCAGTACTTC.

J is TRBJ2-7 and V is TRBV7-9, with 10 bases aligning to TRBD2. The trim removed 2 bases at V and 0 bases at J, leaving 7 bases unmatched. Germline V lookup: CDR1 SEHNR, CDR2 FQNEAQ (reference sequence). This CDR3 is 17 amino acids long. Written as DNA, the CDR3 is TGTGCCAGCAGCTTAAAGCGGGAGGGCCCGAGCTCCTACGAGCAGTACTTC. This encodes CASSLKREGPSSYEQYF.

This chain joins TRBV10-3 and TRBJ2-2; D may be TRBD2 (6 bases). Trimming stripped 4 bases from V and 8 bases from J, with 11 bases between. The CDR3 covers 13 residues. The germline CDR1 and CDR2 sequences are ENHRY and SYGVKD. For the CDR3, the DNA is TGTGCCATCAGTGTGGAGAGCGGGGGGGAGCTGTTTTTT. This codes for CAISVESGGELFF.

This clonotype was seen more than once but under ten times. The chain couples TRBV9 to TRBJ2-5; TRBD2 might be the D (5 bases). CDR3 length: 15 residues. The V and J ends lost 2 bases and 5 bases respectively, with 16 bases between them. The V gene's germline CDR1 is SGDLS and CDR2 YYNGEE. The chain's CDR3 is CASSVGTTSGETQYF. The CDR3 region has the DNA TGTGCCAGCAGCGTGGGAACTACCTCGGGGGAGACCCAGTACTTC.

This chain uses TRBV12-3 or TRBV12-4 with TRBJ2-3; TRBD1 aligns across 10 bases. This CDR3 has 16 amino acids. The V segment lost 5 bases and the J segment 3 bases; nucleotides outside the gene matches: 8. CDR3 amino acids: CASSLRQGARTDTQYF. CDR3 nucleotides: TGTGCCAGCAGTCTGCGACAGGGGGCGAGAACAGATACGCAGTATTTT.

V usage is TRBV12-3 or TRBV12-4 and J usage is TRBJ2-2; D is tentatively TRBD1 or TRBD2 (7 bases each). V was trimmed by 6 bases and J by 1 base, leaving 12 bases between them. This CDR3 spans 15 amino acids. CDR3 sequence: CASRPGGGNTGELFF. CDR3 sequence (DNA): TGTGCCAGCAGACCAGGGGGGGGGAACACCGGGGAGCTGTTTTTT.

The chain carries TRBV29-1 and TRBJ2-2; TRBD1 aligns across 9 bases. The V gene end was trimmed by 2 bases and the J gene end by 4 bases; junction bases not matched to a gene: 8. The CDR3 runs to 16 residues. CDR1 is SQVTM and CDR2 is ANQGSEA in the germline V gene. The CDR3 coding sequence is TGCAGCGTTGAACGACTGGAACAGGGGGCCACCGGGGAGCTGTTTTTT. Its translation is CSVERLEQGATGELFF.

The genes are TRBV29-1 and TRBJ2-3; 9 positions agree with TRBD1. This CDR3 spans 15 amino acids. V shed 5 bases and J 2 bases; nucleotides not matched to a gene: 8. The germline CDR1 and CDR2 sequences are SQVTM and ANQGSEA. Here the CDR3 reads CSVLTGGSYTDTQYF. DNA for the CDR3: TGCAGCGTTCTCACAGGGGGCTCCTACACAGATACGCAGTATTTT.

This clonotype has only one observation. The junction and the germline gene differ at one end; a read error may be behind it. The CDR3 coding sequence is TGTGCCAGCAGTGGAGAAAAGATTCAGTACTTC. This codes for CASSGEKIQYF. V is TRBV25-1 and J is TRBJ2-4; D gene uncertain. Per the germline V gene, CDR1 is MGHDK and CDR2 is SYGVNS. There are 11 residues in the CDR3. The full variable domain, in which reference TRBV25-1 and TRBJ2-4 provide the parts outside the CDR3, is EADIYQTPRYLVIGTGKKITLECSQTMGHDKMYWYQQDPGMELHLIHYSYGVNSTEKGDLSSESTVSRIRTEHFPLTLESARPSHTSQYLCASSGEKIQYFGAGTRLSVL.

CDR3 amino acids: CASSQDPTSSDEQFF. The CDR3 coding sequence is TGTGCCAGCAGCCAAGATCCGACCAGCTCTGATGAGCAGTTCTTC. The chain uses TRBV3-1 and TRBJ2-1; unclear D gene. This CDR3 is built from 15 residues. The ends were cut back, 0 bases at V and 8 bases at J, with 14 bases in the middle. The V gene's germline CDR1 is LGHDT and CDR2 YNNKEL (reference sequence).

The chain uses TRBV6-1 and TRBJ2-4, with 7 bases fitting TRBD1. V trimming: 5 bases; J trimming: 0 bases; junction bases outside the gene matches: 19. There are 20 residues in the CDR3. The germline V gene has CDR1 MNHNS and CDR2 SASEGT. DNA for the CDR3: TGTGCCAGCAGTAAGGACAGGCCGCTCCAACATGGACTAGCCAAAAACATTCAGTACTTC. It encodes CASSKDRPLQHGLAKNIQYF.

The chain carries TRBV6-1 and TRBJ2-7; D remains ambiguous. CDR3 size: 14 residues. Germline V gives CDR1 MNHNS, CDR2 SASEGT. The V and J ends lost 3 bases and 0 bases respectively, with 9 bases between them. This chain's CDR3 is CASSEPGRSYEQYF. The CDR3, as DNA: TGTGCCAGCAGTGAGCCGGGCCGCTCCTACGAGCAGTACTTC.

The chain links TRBV6-1 to TRBJ2-1; TRBD1 agrees at 7 bases. Germline V gene data show CDR1 as MNHNS and CDR2 as SASEGT. The CDR3 runs to 14 residues. The trim removed 6 bases at V and 0 bases at J, leaving 2 bases unmatched. In DNA form, the CDR3 reads TGTGCCAGCAGGACAGGGAGCTCCTACAATGAGCAGTTCTTC. Translating gives CASRTGSSYNEQFF.